The 16 T cell receptor beta chains presented below share a single source sample, sequenced in a study of blood T cell repertoires in COVID-19. The repertoire was sequenced with immunoSEQ multiplex PCR; TCRdb's copy has only in-frame clones and lacks some. Here the sample spans a few hundred thousand clones, 85% to 90% being singletons. Sequencing used PBMCs or T cells enriched from blood (not recorded which). The receptors shown here come from a woman aged 18-30 years who had recovered from COVID-19.

This chain links TRBV21-1 with TRBJ1-2; the table's D call, TRBD1, has no DNA check behind it. TRBV21-1 corresponds to a pseudogene. There are 16 residues in the CDR3. The CDR3 region has the DNA TGTGCCAGCACCAATTCCGAAGGGGGAGTGTGGTATGGCTACACCTTC. Amino acid sequence: CASTNSEGGVWYGYTF.

This rearrangement joins TRBV27 to TRBJ1-6, with D possibly being TRBD1 (5 bases). V was clipped by 1 base and J by 9 bases, with 10 bases between them. The germline CDR1 and CDR2 sequences are MNHEY and SMNVEV (reference sequence). The CDR3 is 14 amino acids. CDR3 DNA: TGTGCCAGCAGTTTATATGGCGGGGGTTCACCCCTCCACTTT. Translation: CASSLYGGGSPLHF.

This clone occurred once. This sequence joins TRBV7-3 and TRBJ2-3; a possible D gene is TRBD2 (6 bases). This CDR3 has 16 residues. The V gene's germline CDR1 is SGHTA and CDR2 FQGTGA. V lost 5 bases, J lost 3 bases, and 18 bases lay in between. The chain's CDR3 is CASSLLLGAGTDTQYF. The CDR3 DNA follows: TGTGCCAGCAGCCTCCTACTCGGTGCGGGGACAGATACGCAGTATTTT.

The J gene is TRBJ2-2, the V gene TRBV5-1, with TRBD2 matching 16 bases. CDR3 size: 18 residues. CDR1 is SGHRS and CDR2 is YFSETQ in the germline V gene. V lost 3 bases to trimming and J lost 0 bases; unmatched junction nucleotides: 2. In nucleotides, the CDR3 is TGCGCCAGCAGCTCGGGACTAGCGGGGGGGCCGAACACCGGGGAGCTGTTTTTT. It is translated as CASSSGLAGGPNTGELFF. Full variable domain (rest looked up from reference TRBV5-1 and TRBJ2-2): KAGVTQTPRYLIKTRGQQVTLSCSPISGHRSVSWYQQTPGQGLQFLFEYFSETQRNKGNFPGRFSGRQFSNSRSEMNVSTLELGDSALYLCASSSGLAGGPNTGELFFGEGSRLTVL.

This chain joins TRBV30 and TRBJ1-1, with D uncertain. Trimming cost V 0 bases and J 4 bases, with 9 bases left between them. CDR3 length equals 13 residues. Germline V gene lookup returns CDR1 GTSNPN and CDR2 SVGIG (reference sequence). The CDR3 reads CAWSVVAGTEAFF. In nucleotides, the CDR3 is TGTGCCTGGAGTGTAGTGGCGGGCACTGAAGCTTTCTTT.

This sequence joins TRBV7-6 and TRBJ2-2, with TRBD2 matching over 9 bases. The CDR3 spans 17 residues. J was trimmed by 7 bases and V by 3 bases; bases with no gene match: 12. Germline lookup yields CDR1 SGHVS and CDR2 FNYEAQ. The CDR3 region has the DNA TGTGCCAGCAGCTTCGGCGGCGGGGGGGCCTTTGGCGGGGAGCTGTTTTTT. Protein sequence: CASSFGGGGAFGGELFF. The full variable domain, its missing parts supplied by reference TRBV7-6 and TRBJ2-2, is GAGVSQSPRYKVTKRGQDVALRCDPISGHVSLYWYRQALGQGPEFLTYFNYEAQQDKSGLPNDRFSAERPEGSISTLTIQRTEQRDSAMYRCASSFGGGGAFGGELFFGEGSRLTVL.

This chain links TRBV27 with TRBJ1-2, with 8 positions matching TRBD1. Germline lookup yields CDR1 MNHEY and CDR2 SMNVEV (reference sequence). With V trimmed by 2 bases and J by 1 base, 9 bases remained unmatched. This CDR3 spans 17 amino acids. CDR3: CASSLMGLQGVNYGYTF. For the CDR3, the DNA is TGTGCCAGCAGTTTAATGGGGCTACAGGGGGTTAACTATGGCTACACCTTC.

The chain links TRBV10-1 to TRBJ2-1; 7 nucleotides align to TRBD2. CDR1 is WNHNN and CDR2 is SYGVQD in the germline V gene (reference sequence). J gave up 2 bases and V 3 bases, and 7 bases lay outside the gene matches. The CDR3 is made up of 16 amino acids. The CDR3 DNA follows: TGCGCCAGCAGTGATGCTAGCGGCCTTACCTACAATGAGCAGTTCTTC. It encodes CASSDASGLTYNEQFF.

J is TRBJ2-7 and V is TRBV3-1 (or the pseudogene TRBV3-2), with unresolved D. The V gene lost 1 base and the J gene lost 3 bases, with 10 bases spanning the gap. This CDR3 contains 14 residues. Germline lookup yields CDR1 LGHDT and CDR2 YNNKEL (reference sequence). CDR3 protein: CASSQGRNVYEQYF. The DNA of the CDR3 is TGTGCCAGCAGCCAAGGGCGGAATGTCTACGAGCAGTACTTC.

The chain has TRBV18 and TRBJ1-1; D is unresolved. CDR1 and CDR2 (germline): KGHSH, LQKENI. V was pared by 2 bases and J by 1 base, with 11 bases between. The CDR3 length is 15 residues. This CDR3 reads CASSPWEVWNTEAFF. For the CDR3, the DNA is TGTGCCAGCTCACCATGGGAGGTTTGGAACACTGAAGCTTTCTTT.

The V and J genes are TRBV4-1 and TRBJ2-7; 13 positions agree with TRBD2. V lost 2 bases and J lost 3; bases outside the gene matches: 7. The CDR3 covers 17 residues. The germline CDR1 and CDR2 sequences are MGHRA and YSYEKL. The CDR3 loop reads CASSQRTSGGKGYEQYF. The CDR3 DNA reads as TGCGCCAGCAGCCAAAGGACTAGCGGGGGAAAGGGCTACGAGCAGTACTTC.

This clone was found a few times. V gene TRBV10-1 combines with J gene TRBJ2-4; a possible D gene is TRBD1 (5 bases). Trimming left V 3 bases short and J 7 bases short, with 10 bases between. The CDR3 totals 13 residues. Germline values: CDR1 WNHNN, CDR2 SYGVQD (reference sequence). The DNA for the CDR3 is TGCGCCAGCAGTGAAGTAGGGGCGAACATTCAGTACTTC. It is translated as CASSEVGANIQYF.

This rearrangement joins TRBV3-1 (or the pseudogene TRBV3-2) to TRBJ1-4; tentative D call: TRBD1 (5 bases). The CDR3 is 17 residues long. The germline V gene encodes CDR1 LGHDT and CDR2 YNNKEL (reference sequence). V lost 0 bases and J lost 0, with 11 bases in between. This chain's CDR3 is CASSQDFWGATNEKLFF. In DNA form, the CDR3 reads TGTGCCAGCAGCCAAGATTTTTGGGGGGCAACTAATGAAAAACTGTTTTTT.

This clone appeared many times. The sample holds other DNA sequences that translate to the same CDR3. This rearrangement joins TRBV3-1 (or the pseudogene TRBV3-2) to TRBJ1-1; 8 positions match TRBD1. V was clipped by 2 bases and J by 1 base; unmatched bases: 0. CDR3 size: 14 residues. The germline V gene encodes CDR1 LGHDT and CDR2 YNNKEL (reference sequence). CDR3 in amino acids: CASSQTGGNTEAFF. The DNA of the CDR3 is TGTGCCAGCAGCCAAACAGGGGGGAACACTGAAGCTTTCTTT.

The chain uses TRBV3-1 (or the pseudogene TRBV3-2) and TRBJ1-1; 9 nucleotides align to TRBD1. Germline V CDR1 and CDR2: LGHDT, YNNKEL (reference sequence). Trimming cost V 7 bases and J 7 bases; bases outside gene matches: 7. The CDR3 has 13 residues. The CDR3 sequence: CASTTDRGYEAFF. For the CDR3, the DNA is TGTGCCAGCACCACGGACAGGGGTTATGAAGCTTTCTTT.

CDR3 sequence: CASSRGQTYYEQYF. In DNA, the CDR3 is TGTGCCAGCAGCCGTGGACAGACTTACTACGAGCAGTACTTC. The chain joins TRBV7-9 to TRBJ2-7; D is perhaps TRBD1 (6 bases). The germline V and J ends were trimmed by 5 bases and 3 bases, with 14 bases remaining between them. The CDR3 runs 14 residues. Germline-derived CDR1 and CDR2 are SEHNR and FQNEAQ (reference sequence).